The 19 T cell receptor beta chains below were found in one sample sequenced in a study of a mutant IDH1 vaccine in newly diagnosed glioma. This table comes from immunoSEQ multiplex PCR, and its TCRdb copy is limited to in-frame clones, with some not included. The sample yields fewer than 35,000 clones, approximately 78% seen once. For these TCRs, the target antigens are not known. Specified time point: week 11, during vaccination. Each vaccine dose was 300 ug of mutant IDH1 20-mer peptide, with topical imiquimod. Sample: PBMCs, taken from a glioma patient whose treatment included an IDH1 peptide vaccine. The receptor source for this set is a man aged 25-45 years with glioma.

The V call is TRBV7-2, the J call TRBJ2-7; possible D gene TRBD2, 7 bases. Germline CDR1 SGHTA, CDR2 FQGNSA. Deletions cut 2 bases from V and 3 bases from J, with 14 bases between. The CDR3 spans 15 residues. The CDR3 DNA reads as TGTGCCAGCAGCTTATGGGGGGGGCTCGGCTACGAGCAGTACTTC. It translates to CASSLWGGLGYEQYF.

The V call is TRBV7-2, the J call TRBJ1-2; D is uncertain. Trimming stripped 2 bases from V and 6 bases from J, with 10 bases between. Looked up from germline, CDR1 is SGHTA and CDR2 is FQGNSA. The CDR3 extends over 13 amino acids. The CDR3 coding sequence is TGTGCCAGCAGCTTATTCAGGTTAGATGGCTACACCTTC. Encoded protein: CASSLFRLDGYTF.

The DNA of the CDR3 is TGTGCCAGCAGCTTGCGACAGGGTGTGGTTGGAAACACCATATATTTT. The encoded protein is CASSLRQGVVGNTIYF. V and J are TRBV5-5 and TRBJ1-3, with 7 nucleotides matching TRBD1. V lost 1 base and J lost 3; bases outside the gene matches: 7. Germline CDR1 SGHKS, CDR2 YYEKEE (reference sequence). This CDR3 region has 16 residues.

In regard to this clone: The junction shows a germline mismatch at one end, possibly a read error. V gene TRBV7-9 combines with J gene TRBJ1-4, with D hard to call. The V gene's germline CDR1 is SEHNR and CDR2 FQNEAQ (reference sequence). The length of the CDR3 is 13 residues. CDR3 DNA sequence: TGTGCCAGCTCTATAGTCACTAATGAGAAACTGTTTTTT. Translation gives CASSIVTNEKLFF.

This chain uses TRBV5-1 with TRBJ2-1, with TRBD1 matching over 7 bases. CDR3 length: 15 amino acids. Germline lookup yields CDR1 SGHRS and CDR2 YFSETQ. V was clipped by 4 bases and J by 3 bases; unmatched bases: 7. The DNA of the CDR3 is TGCGCCAGCAGCCCTAGGGGGCGGAGCTACAATGAGCAGTTCTTC. Residues: CASSPRGRSYNEQFF.

The V gene is TRBV7-3, the J gene TRBJ2-5, with TRBD1 identical over 8 bases. CDR1 is SGHTA, CDR2 FQGTGA, per germline. This CDR3 has 14 residues. The ends lost 5 bases at V and 4 bases at J; junction bases unmatched: 6. As DNA, the CDR3 is TGTGCCAGCAGCAAGGGACAGGCAGGAGAGACCCAGTACTTC. It specifies CASSKGQAGETQYF.

The chain employs TRBV30 and TRBJ2-4; 10 bases map to TRBD2. The germline CDR1 and CDR2 sequences are GTSNPN and SVGIG (reference sequence). The length of the CDR3 is 15 residues. The junction had 1 base not matched to a gene; V was cut back by 2 bases and J by 0 bases. The CDR3 sequence is CAWSSGRGAKNIQYF. The DNA for the CDR3 is TGTGCCTGGAGTAGCGGGAGGGGAGCCAAAAACATTCAGTACTTC.

V is TRBV7-2 and J is TRBJ1-5, with D hard to call. Germline V gene lookup returns CDR1 SGHTA and CDR2 FQGNSA. This CDR3 contains 12 residues. The ends were cut back, 5 bases at V and 2 bases at J, with 4 bases in the middle. The CDR3 reads CASSIGNQPQHF. The CDR3 DNA follows: TGTGCCAGCAGCATAGGCAATCAGCCCCAGCATTTT.

V is TRBV13 and J is TRBJ1-1; a weak D match, TRBD1 (6 bases). Per germline, CDR1 PRHDT and CDR2 FYEKMQ (reference sequence). The CDR3 spans 13 residues. Trimming stripped 2 bases from V and 3 bases from J, with 7 bases between. The DNA for the CDR3 is TGTGCCAGCAGCTTATACAGGGACACTGAAGCTTTCTTT. Its protein is CASSLYRDTEAFF. The whole variable domain, filled in from reference TRBV13 and TRBJ1-1, reads AAGVIQSPRHLIKEKRETATLKCYPIPRHDTVYWYQQGPGQDPQFLISFYEKMQSDKGSIPDRFSAQQFSDYHSELNMSSLELGDSALYFCASSLYRDTEAFFGQGTRLTVV.

V gene TRBV5-1 combines with J gene TRBJ2-1, with D perhaps matching TRBD2 (5 bases). Trimming took off 3 bases at V and 5 bases at J, with 9 bases between the two ends. The germline V gene encodes CDR1 SGHRS and CDR2 YFSETQ. This CDR3 has 13 residues. In DNA form, the CDR3 reads TGCGCCAGCAGCTGGACTGGAAACAATGAGCAGTTCTTC. It specifies CASSWTGNNEQFF.

The chain combines TRBV4-1 with TRBJ1-2; D gene uncertain. V lost 2 bases, J lost 5 bases, and 12 bases lay in between. Germline V gene sequence: CDR1 MGHRA, CDR2 YSYEKL. The CDR3 is 14 amino acids. CDR3 bases: TGCGCCAGCAGCCAACAGGACGGGCAATATGGCTACACCTTC. This gives the protein CASSQQDGQYGYTF.

The J gene is TRBJ2-3, the V gene TRBV7-2; D may be TRBD2 (6 bases). The V end was cut by 5 bases, the J end by 0 bases, with 21 bases between. The CDR3 runs to 18 residues. CDR1 is SGHTA and CDR2 is FQGNSA in the germline V gene. CDR3 loop: CASSPTRGGLGSTDTQYF. The CDR3 DNA follows: TGTGCCAGCAGCCCCACTCGCGGAGGGCTAGGTAGCACAGATACGCAGTATTTT.

The chain uses TRBV7-8 and TRBJ1-5; TRBD1 is a possible D gene (5 bases). The germline gives CDR1 SGHVS, CDR2 FQNEAQ. This CDR3 is 14 amino acids long. Trimming shortened V by 4 bases and J by 0 bases, and 7 bases separated the two germline ends. This CDR3 reads CASSSTDSNQPQHF. The CDR3 nucleotides are TGTGCCAGCAGCTCGACAGATAGCAATCAGCCCCAGCATTTT.

The chain recombines TRBV5-5 with TRBJ1-5; perhaps TRBD1 as D (6 bases). Looked up from germline, CDR1 is SGHKS and CDR2 is YYEKEE (reference sequence). V lost 4 bases to trimming and J lost 2 bases, with 16 bases between them. The CDR3 sequence is 16 residues long. Here the CDR3 DNA reads TGTGCCAGCAGCAGAACTACAGGGATTGGCAATCAGCCCCAGCATTTT. Translating gives CASSRTTGIGNQPQHF.

This chain links TRBV6-1 with TRBJ1-1; D not certain. CDR1 and CDR2 from the germline V gene are MNHNS and SASEGT. The CDR3 extends over 13 amino acids. V lost 0 bases to trimming and J lost 5 bases, with 7 bases between them. Here the CDR3 reads CASSEAVWTEAFF. CDR3 DNA: TGTGCCAGCAGTGAAGCGGTATGGACTGAAGCTTTCTTT.

This clone was counted only a few times. V gene TRBV30 combines with J gene TRBJ1-2; no definite D call. CDR1 and CDR2 from the germline V gene are GTSNPN and SVGIG (reference sequence). V dropped 7 bases and J dropped 2 bases, with 14 bases sitting between them. This CDR3 is built from 13 residues. Here the CDR3 reads CASKNGENYGYTF. CDR3 in DNA: TGTGCCTCTAAGAACGGGGAGAACTATGGCTACACCTTC. The entire variable domain, with the rest obtained from reference TRBV30 and TRBJ1-2, is as follows: SQTIHQWPATLVQPVGSPLSLECTVEGTSNPNLYWYRQAAGRGLQLLFYSVGIGQISSEVPQNLSASRPQDRQFILSSKKLLLSDSGFYLCASKNGENYGYTFGSGTRLTVV.

This clone appeared a single time. The rearrangement links TRBV5-4 to TRBJ2-7, with D perhaps TRBD2 (6 bases). Deletions cut 3 bases from V and 7 bases from J, with 14 bases between. CDR1 is SGHNT, CDR2 YYREEE, per germline (reference sequence). This CDR3 region has 13 residues. In nucleotides, the CDR3 is TGTGCCAGCAGCTGGCCGGGGGTTGGGGAGCAGTACTTC. The encoded protein is CASSWPGVGEQYF.

The table lists this clone with a count of one. In DNA, the CDR3 is TGTGCCATCAGTGCGATGGTTGTAGGGGGGTCTACCGCGAACACCGGGGAGCTGTTTTTT. Translated: CAISAMVVGGSTANTGELFF. V is TRBV10-3 and J is TRBJ2-2; tentatively, D is TRBD1 or TRBD2 (6 bases each). V lost 4 bases and J 0 bases, leaving 24 bases between the germline ends. CDR1 and CDR2 from the germline V gene are ENHRY and SYGVKD. This CDR3 contains 20 residues.

This sequence joins TRBV29-1 and TRBJ2-5; D is undetermined. CDR1 SQVTM and CDR2 ANQGSEA come from the germline V gene. V was trimmed by 2 bases and J by 4 bases, leaving 8 bases between them. The CDR3 contains 12 residues. As DNA, the CDR3 is TGCAGCGTTGAACCCTTCTCAGAGACCCAGTACTTC. Translated, it gives CSVEPFSETQYF.